The 27 T cell receptor beta chains reported below all come from one sample, sequenced in a study of beta chain features in type 1 diabetes. Sequenced material consisted of expressed TCRB transcripts (all of the isolated RNA was reverse transcribed). Some clones are missing from TCRdb's copy, which holds only in-frame ones; the method was immunoSEQ multiplex PCR. Of 680,000 or so clones in the sample, around 15% were seen once. The sample taken for sequencing was naive CD4+ T cells from blood. The receptors originated from a man aged 18 to 30 in good health.

The V and J genes are TRBV7-2 and TRBJ2-1, with TRBD2 identical over 13 bases. Per the germline V gene, CDR1 is SGHTA and CDR2 is FQGNSA. Trimming took 1 base from V and 7 from J; bases not matched to a gene: 7. CDR3 length equals 17 residues. CDR3 residues: CASSLVGTSGVRNEQFF. CDR3 nucleotide sequence: TGTGCCAGCAGCTTAGTGGGGACTAGCGGGGTGAGGAATGAGCAGTTCTTC.

This clone showed up many times. The identical CDR3 is also encoded by other nucleotide sequences in the sample. The CDR3 nucleotides are TGTGCCAGCTCACCGAACACTGAAGCTTTCTTT. This gives the protein CASSPNTEAFF. The gene calls are TRBV18 and TRBJ1-1, with D unresolved. The length of the CDR3 is 11 residues. Germline loops: CDR1 KGHSH, CDR2 LQKENI. V lost 3 bases and J lost 1, with 0 bases in between.

The CDR3 bases are TGTGCCAGCAGCGCCTACAGGGGACAAGCTTTCTTT. Translating gives CASSAYRGQAFF. This chain joins TRBV9 and TRBJ1-1, with 7 bases matching TRBD1. The germline V gene encodes CDR1 SGDLS and CDR2 YYNGEE. Trimming cost V 3 bases and J 9 bases; bases outside gene matches: 5. There are 12 residues in the CDR3.

The V gene is TRBV28, the J gene TRBJ2-7; D is possibly TRBD2 (6 bases). V gave up 6 bases and J gave up 5 bases, with 20 bases separating them. The CDR3 is made up of 15 amino acids. Germline V CDR1 and CDR2: MDHEN, SYDVKM. This CDR3 is CASSFAGLGLHEQYF. CDR3 bases: TGTGCCAGCAGCTTCGCGGGATTGGGGCTTCACGAGCAGTACTTC.

In this sample, this clone turned up a few times. The gene calls are TRBV19 and TRBJ2-3; 13 bases line up with TRBD2. In germline, CDR1 is LNHDA, CDR2 SQIVND (reference sequence). Trimming took 8 bases from V and 2 from J; bases not matched to a gene: 4. The CDR3 has 15 amino acids. The CDR3 is CASAGTSGNTDTQYF. As DNA, the CDR3 is TGTGCCAGTGCCGGGACTAGCGGGAACACAGATACGCAGTATTTT.

The rearrangement uses TRBV18 and TRBJ1-1; 8 bases line up with TRBD1. Trimming cost V 1 base and J 4 bases; bases outside gene matches: 5. Germline V CDR1 and CDR2: KGHSH, LQKENI. The CDR3 runs to 15 residues. CDR3 sequence reads: CASSPQGQGGTEAFF. The CDR3 bases are TGTGCCAGCTCACCACAAGGACAGGGCGGCACTGAAGCTTTCTTT.

The chain uses TRBV6-1 and TRBJ2-2; D ambiguous. The CDR3 length is 13 residues. Trimming removed 6 bases from V and 1 base from J, with 6 bases in between. Germline-derived CDR1 and CDR2 are MNHNS and SASEGT. The CDR3 sequence: CASRLMNTGELFF. In DNA, the CDR3 is TGTGCCAGCAGACTTATGAACACCGGGGAGCTGTTTTTT.

The rearrangement links TRBV5-1 to TRBJ2-1, with 10 bases aligning to TRBD2. V lost 4 bases and J lost 2; bases outside the gene matches: 3. In germline, CDR1 is SGHRS, CDR2 YFSETQ. The CDR3 has 15 amino acids. This CDR3 reads CASSTLAGAYNEQFF. The CDR3 region has the DNA TGCGCCAGCAGCACCCTAGCGGGAGCCTACAATGAGCAGTTCTTC.

This clone was seen a handful of times. This chain connects TRBV25-1 to TRBJ1-1; D perhaps matches TRBD1 (5 bases). Germline CDR1 reads MGHDK; CDR2 reads SYGVNS. This CDR3 is built from 15 residues. Trimming cost V 3 bases and J 0 bases, with 11 bases left between them. The CDR3, as DNA: TGTGCCAGCAGTGATTGGACACGCTTGAACACTGAAGCTTTCTTT. Amino acid sequence: CASSDWTRLNTEAFF. The full variable domain, its missing parts supplied by reference TRBV25-1 and TRBJ1-1, is EADIYQTPRYLVIGTGKKITLECSQTMGHDKMYWYQQDPGMELHLIHYSYGVNSTEKGDLSSESTVSRIRTEHFPLTLESARPSHTSQYLCASSDWTRLNTEAFFGQGTRLTVV.

This clone was detected only a few times. The chain employs TRBV2 and TRBJ2-7; no clear D. The CDR3 length is 12 residues. V lost 2 bases, J lost 6 bases, and 8 bases lay in between. CDR1 and CDR2 from the germline V gene are SNHLY and FYNNEI. The CDR3 bases are TGTGCCAGCAGTGAATTAGCTCGCGAGCAGTACTTC. Protein sequence: CASSELAREQYF.

This clone has only a few counts. The genes are TRBV2 and TRBJ2-7, with TRBD1 matching 7 bases. This CDR3 is 12 amino acids long. V was pared by 6 bases and J by 2 bases, with 1 base of the junction left unmatched. Germline CDR1 SNHLY, CDR2 FYNNEI. The DNA for the CDR3 is TGTGCCAGCAGGCAGGGGGCCTACGAGCAGTACTTC. This codes for CASRQGAYEQYF.

This clone was counted only a few times. The chain carries TRBV7-9 and TRBJ2-3; possibly TRBD2 for D (6 bases). Trimming removed 5 bases at V and 3 bases at J, with 18 bases between. The germline V gene encodes CDR1 SEHNR and CDR2 FQNEAQ (reference sequence). The CDR3 extends over 16 amino acids. CDR3 in DNA: TGTGCCAGCAGCAAGTCGTCTGGCGGGAAGACAGATACGCAGTATTTT. Protein product: CASSKSSGGKTDTQYF. The full variable domain, its missing parts supplied by reference TRBV7-9 and TRBJ2-3, is DTGVSQNPRHKITKRGQNVTFRCDPISEHNRLYWYRQTLGQGPEFLTYFQNEAQLEKSRLLSDRFSAERPKGSFSTLEIQRTEQGDSAMYLCASSKSSGGKTDTQYFGPGTRLTVL.

This clone has more than one count but fewer than ten. The chain uses TRBV9 and TRBJ1-5; D is perhaps TRBD1 (5 bases). Trimming shortened V by 0 bases and J by 0 bases, and 7 bases separated the two germline ends. This CDR3 spans 15 amino acids. Looked up from germline, CDR1 is SGDLS and CDR2 is YYNGEE. The CDR3 DNA sequence: TGTGCCAGCAGCGTAGCGGGGACTAGCAATCAGCCCCAGCATTTT. Translated, it gives CASSVAGTSNQPQHF.

This clone was observed a handful of times. This chain uses TRBV6-6 with TRBJ2-2; 9 bases agree with TRBD1. The CDR3 runs to 15 residues. Unmatched junction bases numbered 2, after V lost 6 bases and J lost 0 bases. The V gene's germline CDR1 is MNHNY and CDR2 SVGAGI (reference sequence). The CDR3 spells CASSRQGANTGELFF. The DNA of the CDR3 is TGTGCCAGCAGCCGACAGGGGGCGAACACCGGGGAGCTGTTTTTT.

At least ten counts were recorded for this clone. The sample carries other DNA sequences with the same CDR3. This chain links TRBV7-2 with TRBJ2-6; no reliable D call. V was pared by 6 bases and J by 2 bases, with 5 bases between. The CDR3 spans 13 residues. Germline CDR1 is SGHTA and CDR2 is FQGNSA. The DNA of the CDR3 is TGTGCCAGCAGTTTTGCTGGGGCCAACGTCCTGACTTTC. Amino acids: CASSFAGANVLTF. Variable domain in full (rest from reference TRBV7-2 and TRBJ2-6): GAGVSQSPSNKVTEKGKDVELRCDPISGHTALYWYRQSLGQGLEFLIYFQGNSAPDKSGLPSDRFSAERTGGSVSTLTIQRTQQEDSAVYLCASSFAGANVLTFGAGSRLTVL.

This chain uses TRBV9 with TRBJ1-3, with no clear D. V lost 3 bases and J lost 0, with 10 bases in between. The CDR3 contains 15 residues. From germline, CDR1 is SGDLS and CDR2 YYNGEE. This CDR3 is CASSGAASSGNTIYF. The CDR3 region has the DNA TGTGCCAGCAGCGGGGCTGCTAGCTCTGGAAACACCATATATTTT.

This rearrangement joins TRBV7-2 to TRBJ2-7, with TRBD2 identical over 10 bases. CDR1 and CDR2 from the germline V gene are SGHTA and FQGNSA. This CDR3 is 14 amino acids long. Unmatched junction bases numbered 6, after V lost 4 bases and J lost 6 bases. CDR3 region: CASSYSGGGVEQYF. CDR3 coding DNA: TGTGCCAGCAGCTACAGCGGGGGGGGCGTCGAGCAGTACTTC.

This clone showed up just a few times. This sequence joins TRBV7-2 and TRBJ2-2; TRBD2 might be the D (5 bases). The CDR3 sequence is 16 residues long. CDR1 SGHTA and CDR2 FQGNSA come from the germline V gene. The ends were cut back, 4 bases at V and 0 bases at J, with 12 bases in the middle. Written as DNA, the CDR3 is TGTGCCAGCAGCTACAAAGGAGGTTCGAACACCGGGGAGCTGTTTTTT. Its protein is CASSYKGGSNTGELFF.

This clone was observed a handful of times. The genes are TRBV6-5 and TRBJ2-1; no clear D gene. This CDR3 has 13 amino acids. CDR1 and CDR2 (germline): MNHEY, SVGAGI. V lost 8 bases and J lost 7, with 15 bases in between. CDR3 bases: TGTGCCAGCGCCAGACCGCTTTCGAATGAGCAGTTCTTC. It is translated as CASARPLSNEQFF.

V gene TRBV5-1 combines with J gene TRBJ2-1; 10 bases line up with TRBD2. V lost 0 bases, J lost 2 bases, and 8 bases stayed unmatched. The V gene's germline CDR1 is SGHRS and CDR2 YFSETQ. CDR3 size: 18 residues. The CDR3 region has the DNA TGCGCCAGCAGCTTGGAATCCCCCCTAGCGGGGGCCTACAATGAGCAGTTCTTC. It yields the protein CASSLESPLAGAYNEQFF.

This clone was counted between two and nine times. The genes are TRBV7-2 and TRBJ1-2, with no clear D. Deletions cut 7 bases from V and 6 bases from J, with 18 bases between. There are 14 residues in the CDR3. CDR1 and CDR2 (germline): SGHTA, FQGNSA. CDR3 DNA: TGTGCCAGCAACGTTGGCCCCGTTGGCGATGGCTACACCTTC. As protein: CASNVGPVGDGYTF.

This clone came up a few times. This chain links TRBV19 with TRBJ1-5, with no clear D. Trimming shortened V by 4 bases and J by 4 bases, and 5 bases separated the two germline ends. The CDR3 loop spans 12 amino acids. Germline-derived CDR1 and CDR2 are LNHDA and SQIVND (reference sequence). CDR3 region: CASSTLNQPQHF. Here the CDR3 DNA reads TGTGCCAGTAGTACCCTAAATCAGCCCCAGCATTTT.

The chain has TRBV25-1 and TRBJ1-2; 7 bases align to TRBD1. With V trimmed by 6 bases and J by 6 bases, 16 bases remained unmatched. Germline loops: CDR1 MGHDK, CDR2 SYGVNS. The CDR3 is 16 amino acids. The DNA for the CDR3 is TGTGCCAGCAGCGATCCTACGACAGGGCTGTTTAATGGCTACACCTTC. It is translated as CASSDPTTGLFNGYTF.

The rearrangement joins TRBV7-3 to TRBJ2-5, with TRBD1 identical over 9 bases. The V and J ends lost 0 bases and 7 bases, in that order; junction bases with no gene match: 6. Germline values: CDR1 SGHTA, CDR2 FQGTGA. CDR3 length: 15 amino acids. The CDR3 loop is CASSLTGDRVATQYF. CDR3 DNA sequence: TGTGCCAGCAGCTTAACCGGGGACAGGGTGGCGACCCAGTACTTC.

In this sample, this clone turned up a few times. The chain is built from TRBV29-1 and TRBJ1-1; 9 bases fit TRBD1. Germline-derived CDR1 and CDR2 are SQVTM and ANQGSEA. Trimming at V came to 2 bases and at J to 3 bases, leaving 7 bases not matched to a gene. CDR3 length equals 15 residues. CDR3 residues: CSVEKGTGFHTEAFF. As DNA, the CDR3 is TGCAGCGTTGAAAAAGGGACAGGGTTTCACACTGAAGCTTTCTTT.

This clone turned up a few times. Within the sample, other DNA sequences also encode this same CDR3. This chain uses TRBV10-3 with TRBJ2-1, with 11 bases fitting TRBD2. CDR3 size: 15 residues. The germline V gene has CDR1 ENHRY and CDR2 SYGVKD. V lost 5 bases, J lost 4 bases, and 4 bases stayed unmatched. The CDR3 here is CAISSGTSGYNEQFF. CDR3 DNA: TGTGCCATCAGTTCGGGGACTAGCGGATACAATGAGCAGTTCTTC.

This clone was seen only a few times. The CDR3 region is CASTTFTPSYF. The DNA of the CDR3 is TGTGCCAGCACGACATTCACCCCTTCGTACTTC. The chain couples TRBV2 to TRBJ2-5; D is unclear. Germline lookup yields CDR1 SNHLY and CDR2 FYNNEI. Trimming shortened V by 7 bases and J by 13 bases, and 16 bases separated the two germline ends. This CDR3 has 11 amino acids.